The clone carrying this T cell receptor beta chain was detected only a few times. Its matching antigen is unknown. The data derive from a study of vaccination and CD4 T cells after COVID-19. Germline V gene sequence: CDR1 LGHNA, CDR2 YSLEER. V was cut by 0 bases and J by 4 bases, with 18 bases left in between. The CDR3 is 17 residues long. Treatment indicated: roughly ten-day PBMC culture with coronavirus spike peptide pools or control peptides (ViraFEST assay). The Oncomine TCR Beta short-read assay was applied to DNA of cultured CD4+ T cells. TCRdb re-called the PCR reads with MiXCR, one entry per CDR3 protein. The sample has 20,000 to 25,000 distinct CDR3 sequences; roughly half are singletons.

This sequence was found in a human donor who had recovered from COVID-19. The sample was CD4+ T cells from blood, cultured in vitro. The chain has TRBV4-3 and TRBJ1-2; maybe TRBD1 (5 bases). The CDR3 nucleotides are TGCGCCAGCAGCCAAGAGGTTTCGAACCTAAGGGGCTATGGCTACACCTTC. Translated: CASSQEVSNLRGYGYTF.